The next 3 T cell receptor beta chains were all read from a single sample in a study of shared clonotypes between healthy human individuals. Profiled with immunoSEQ multiplex PCR; TCRdb holds only in-frame clones, not every one. Altogether about 2 million clones are present, about 95% being singletons, with the ten largest covering around 1%. Terminally differentiated effector memory CD45RA+ cells were excluded by CCR7 positive selection of CD45RO-negative cells. Sequencing used naive CD8+ T cells sorted from blood. These receptors came from a young man in good health.

On this clone itself: This CDR3 is also generated by other DNA sequences in the sample. The genes are TRBV5-1 and TRBJ2-5, with 9 bases aligning to TRBD1. V was clipped by 3 bases and J by 4 bases; unmatched bases: 1. Germline lookup yields CDR1 SGHRS and CDR2 YFSETQ. The CDR3 is 13 residues long. The CDR3 loop reads CASSSDRGETQYF. The CDR3 bases are TGCGCCAGCAGCTCGGACAGGGGAGAGACCCAGTACTTC. Complete variable domain (other parts from reference TRBV5-1 and TRBJ2-5): KAGVTQTPRYLIKTRGQQVTLSCSPISGHRSVSWYQQTPGQGLQFLFEYFSETQRNKGNFPGRFSGRQFSNSRSEMNVSTLELGDSALYLCASSSDRGETQYFGPGTRLLVL.

A remark on this clone: Other DNA sequences in the same sample also yield this CDR3. The chain combines TRBV5-4 with TRBJ2-7; D call uncertain. CDR1 SGHNT and CDR2 YYREEE come from the germline V gene (reference sequence). The CDR3 sequence is 13 residues long. Deletions cut 4 bases from V and 2 bases from J, with 10 bases between. The DNA of the CDR3 is TGTGCCAGCAGCCCAAGAGGAGCCTACGAGCAGTACTTC. As protein: CASSPRGAYEQYF.

The J gene is TRBJ2-5, the V gene TRBV29-1; the match to TRBD2 covers 11 bases. The J segment lost 4 bases and the V segment lost 5 bases, leaving 15 bases of the junction unmatched. Germline CDR1 and CDR2: SQVTM and ANQGSEA. This CDR3 is built from 17 residues. CDR3 sequence: CSVYGLAGHYTRETQYF. CDR3 in DNA: TGCAGCGTTTACGGACTAGCGGGCCATTATACCAGAGAGACCCAGTACTTC.